Listed below are T cell receptor beta chains from one sample, sequenced in a study of blood T cell repertoires in COVID-19. The repertoire was sequenced with immunoSEQ multiplex PCR; TCRdb's copy has only in-frame clones and lacks some. Found here are roughly 340,000 clones, roughly 90% of them singletons; the top ten hold approximately 7.3%. Sample: peripheral blood. The source of these receptors is a woman in her 70s with COVID-19, enrolled during active disease. Each CDR3 is given with its conserved first and last residue. Fields, in order: J gene, clone size, D gene, V gene, CDR3 protein, CDR3 DNA. The D gene is left open where the match is weak. Not every row has a clone size; where given, it reads once, few, many or a size class.

j_call: TRBJ2-1; clone_size: NA; d_call: TRBD2; v_call: TRBV25-1; cdr3_aa: CASSEYSREDEQFF; cdr3_nt: TGTGCCAGCAGTGAATATAGCCGGGAGGATGAGCAGTTCTTC
j_call: TRBJ1-1; clone_size: NA; d_call: NA; v_call: TRBV9; cdr3_aa: CASSVTQGIDTEAFF; cdr3_nt: TGTGCCAGCAGCGTAACGCAGGGGATTGACACTGAAGCTTTCTTT
j_call: TRBJ2-7; clone_size: NA; d_call: TRBD1; v_call: TRBV4-3; cdr3_aa: CASSQDPDRGYEQYF; cdr3_nt: TGCGCCAGCAGCCAAGACCCGGACAGGGGATACGAGCAGTACTTC
j_call: TRBJ1-1; clone_size: NA; d_call: NA; v_call: TRBV4-3; cdr3_aa: CASSHEIDRMNTEAFF; cdr3_nt: TGCGCCAGCAGCCATGAAATTGACAGGATGAACACTGAAGCTTTCTTT
j_call: TRBJ1-6; clone_size: NA; d_call: TRBD1; v_call: TRBV2; cdr3_aa: CASRGTGSYNSPLHF; cdr3_nt: TGTGCCAGCAGGGGGACAGGGTCCTATAATTCACCCCTCCACTTT
j_call: TRBJ1-3; clone_size: NA; d_call: TRBD1; v_call: TRBV15; cdr3_aa: CATLSQGSGNTIYF; cdr3_nt: TGTGCCACGCTTTCACAGGGGTCTGGAAACACCATATATTTT
j_call: TRBJ2-5; clone_size: NA; d_call: TRBD2; v_call: TRBV4-1; cdr3_aa: CASSQGVTSGRLQYF; cdr3_nt: TGCGCCAGCAGCCAAGGGGTAACTAGCGGGAGACTCCAGTACTTC
j_call: TRBJ2-1; clone_size: NA; d_call: NA; v_call: TRBV19; cdr3_aa: CASSKSSSSYNEQFF; cdr3_nt: TGTGCCAGTAGTAAATCCTCCAGCTCCTACAATGAGCAGTTCTTC
j_call: TRBJ1-4; clone_size: NA; d_call: NA; v_call: TRBV18; cdr3_aa: CASSPTGVGEKLFF; cdr3_nt: TGTGCCAGCTCACCAACGGGAGTAGGTGAAAAACTGTTTTTT
j_call: TRBJ2-3; clone_size: few; d_call: NA; v_call: TRBV5-6; cdr3_aa: CASSLVERIRTDTQYF; cdr3_nt: TGTGCCAGCAGCTTGGTTGAGCGGATTCGCACAGATACGCAGTATTTT
j_call: TRBJ2-3; clone_size: NA; d_call: NA; v_call: TRBV7-2; cdr3_aa: CASSLRVTSTDTQYF; cdr3_nt: TGTGCCAGCAGCTTAAGAGTCACTAGCACAGATACGCAGTATTTT